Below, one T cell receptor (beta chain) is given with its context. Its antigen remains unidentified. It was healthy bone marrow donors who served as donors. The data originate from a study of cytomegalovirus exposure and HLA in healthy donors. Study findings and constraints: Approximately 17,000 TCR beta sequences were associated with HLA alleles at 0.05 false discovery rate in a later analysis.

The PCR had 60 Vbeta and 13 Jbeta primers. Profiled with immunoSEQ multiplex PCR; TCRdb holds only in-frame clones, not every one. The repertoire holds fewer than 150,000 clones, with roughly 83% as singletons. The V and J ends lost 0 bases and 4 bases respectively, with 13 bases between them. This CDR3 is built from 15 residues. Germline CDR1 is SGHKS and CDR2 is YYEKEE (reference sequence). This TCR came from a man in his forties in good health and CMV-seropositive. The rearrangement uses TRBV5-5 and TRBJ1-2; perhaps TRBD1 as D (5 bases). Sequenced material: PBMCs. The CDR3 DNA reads TGTGCCAGCAGCTTGGGGGAGGGGAGTAGCTATGGCTACACCTTC. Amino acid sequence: CASSLGEGSSYGYTF.